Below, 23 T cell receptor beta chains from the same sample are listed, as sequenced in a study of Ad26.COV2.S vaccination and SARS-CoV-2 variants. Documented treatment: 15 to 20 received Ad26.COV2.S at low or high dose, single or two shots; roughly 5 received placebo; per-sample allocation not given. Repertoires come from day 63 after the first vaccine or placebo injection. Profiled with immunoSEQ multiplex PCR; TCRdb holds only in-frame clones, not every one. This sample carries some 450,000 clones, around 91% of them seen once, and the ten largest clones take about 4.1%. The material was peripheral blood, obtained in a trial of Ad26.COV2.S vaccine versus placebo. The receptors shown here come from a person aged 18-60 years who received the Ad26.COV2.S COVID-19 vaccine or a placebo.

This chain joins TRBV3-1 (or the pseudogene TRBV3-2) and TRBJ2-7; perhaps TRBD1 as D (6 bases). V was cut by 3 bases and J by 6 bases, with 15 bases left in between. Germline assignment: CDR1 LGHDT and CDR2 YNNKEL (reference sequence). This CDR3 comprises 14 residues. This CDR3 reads CASSHRGRSVEQYF. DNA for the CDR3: TGTGCCAGCAGCCACAGGGGCAGGAGTGTCGAGCAGTACTTC.

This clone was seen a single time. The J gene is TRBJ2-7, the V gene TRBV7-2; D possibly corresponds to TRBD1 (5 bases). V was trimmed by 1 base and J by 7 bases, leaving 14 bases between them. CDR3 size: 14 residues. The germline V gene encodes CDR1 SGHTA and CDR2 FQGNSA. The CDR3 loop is CASSLVAGSWEQYF. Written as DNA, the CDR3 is TGTGCCAGCAGCTTAGTGGCAGGGTCTTGGGAGCAGTACTTC.

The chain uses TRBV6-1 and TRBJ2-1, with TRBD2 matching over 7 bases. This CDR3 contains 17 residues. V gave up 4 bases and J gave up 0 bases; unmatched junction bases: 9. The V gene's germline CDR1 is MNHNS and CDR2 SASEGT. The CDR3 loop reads CASSGLASVFSYNEQFF. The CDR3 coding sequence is TGTGCCAGCAGTGGACTAGCTAGCGTGTTCTCCTACAATGAGCAGTTCTTC.

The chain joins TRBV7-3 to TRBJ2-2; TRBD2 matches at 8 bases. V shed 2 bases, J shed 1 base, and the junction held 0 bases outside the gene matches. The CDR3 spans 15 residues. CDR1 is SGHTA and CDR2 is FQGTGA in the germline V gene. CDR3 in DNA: TGTGCCAGCAGCTTAGCGGGAGGGAACACCGGGGAGCTGTTTTTT. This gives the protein CASSLAGGNTGELFF. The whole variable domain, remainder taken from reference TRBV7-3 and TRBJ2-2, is GAGVSQTPSNKVTEKGKYVELRCDPISGHTALYWYRQSLGQGPEFLIYFQGTGAADDSGLPNDRFFAVRPEGSVSTLKIQRTERGDSAVYLCASSLAGGNTGELFFGEGSRLTVL.

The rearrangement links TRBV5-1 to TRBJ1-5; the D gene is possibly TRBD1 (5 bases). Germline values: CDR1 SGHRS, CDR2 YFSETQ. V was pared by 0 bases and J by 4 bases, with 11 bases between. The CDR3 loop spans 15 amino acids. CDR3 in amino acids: CASSLEGTVNQPQHF. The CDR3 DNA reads TGCGCCAGCAGCTTGGAGGGGACGGTGAATCAGCCCCAGCATTTT.

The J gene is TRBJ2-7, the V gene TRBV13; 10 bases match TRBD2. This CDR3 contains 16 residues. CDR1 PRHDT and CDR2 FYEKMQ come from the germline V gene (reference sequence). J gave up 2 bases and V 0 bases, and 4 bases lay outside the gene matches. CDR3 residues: CASSLGAAGGPYEQYF. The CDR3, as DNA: TGTGCCAGCAGCTTAGGGGCAGCGGGAGGGCCCTACGAGCAGTACTTC. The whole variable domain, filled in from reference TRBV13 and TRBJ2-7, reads AAGVIQSPRHLIKEKRETATLKCYPIPRHDTVYWYQQGPGQDPQFLISFYEKMQSDKGSIPDRFSAQQFSDYHSELNMSSLELGDSALYFCASSLGAAGGPYEQYFGPGTRLTVT.

The DNA of the CDR3 is TGTGCCAGCAGCTTCGACAGACCAACCTATAATTCACCCCTCCACTTT. This translates into CASSFDRPTYNSPLHF. This sequence joins TRBV7-2 and TRBJ1-6; perhaps TRBD1 as D (5 bases). Germline CDR1 is SGHTA and CDR2 is FQGNSA. The CDR3 loop spans 16 amino acids. Trimming took 3 bases from V and 2 from J, leaving 11 bases between them.

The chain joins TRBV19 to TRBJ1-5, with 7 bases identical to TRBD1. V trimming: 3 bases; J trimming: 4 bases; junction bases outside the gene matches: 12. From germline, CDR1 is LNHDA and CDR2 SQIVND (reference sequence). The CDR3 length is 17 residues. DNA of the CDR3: TGTGCCAGTAGTATGGGACAGAGGCATTCCCAGAATCAGCCCCAGCATTTT. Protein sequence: CASSMGQRHSQNQPQHF.

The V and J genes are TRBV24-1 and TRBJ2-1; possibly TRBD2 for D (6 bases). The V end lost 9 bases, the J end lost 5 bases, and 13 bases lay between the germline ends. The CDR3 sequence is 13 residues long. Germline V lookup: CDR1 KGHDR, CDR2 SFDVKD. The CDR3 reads CATAGTPHNEQFF. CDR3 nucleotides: TGTGCCACCGCGGGGACCCCTCACAATGAGCAGTTCTTC.

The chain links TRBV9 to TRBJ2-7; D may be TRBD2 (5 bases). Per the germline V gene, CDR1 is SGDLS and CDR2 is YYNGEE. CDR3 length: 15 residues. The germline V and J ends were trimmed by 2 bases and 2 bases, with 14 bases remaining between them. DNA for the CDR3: TGTGCCAGCAGCGTGGGGAGCTCGGCTACCTACGAGCAGTACTTC. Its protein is CASSVGSSATYEQYF.

The CDR3 DNA reads TGTGCCAGCAGTCTGGCTAGCGGGAGCTGGGTCTACGAGCAGTACTTC. Its protein is CASSLASGSWVYEQYF. This chain connects TRBV6-2 or TRBV6-3 to TRBJ2-7; 10 nucleotides align to TRBD2. This CDR3 comprises 16 residues. Trimming at V came to 5 bases and at J to 3 bases, leaving 10 bases not matched to a gene. CDR1 and CDR2 (germline): MNHEY, SVGEGT.

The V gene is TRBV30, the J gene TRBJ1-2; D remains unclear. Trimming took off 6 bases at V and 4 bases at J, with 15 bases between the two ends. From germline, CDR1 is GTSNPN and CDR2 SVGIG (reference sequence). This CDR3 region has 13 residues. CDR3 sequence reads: CACDTQTGYGYTF. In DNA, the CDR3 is TGTGCCTGCGACACACAGACGGGCTATGGCTACACCTTC.

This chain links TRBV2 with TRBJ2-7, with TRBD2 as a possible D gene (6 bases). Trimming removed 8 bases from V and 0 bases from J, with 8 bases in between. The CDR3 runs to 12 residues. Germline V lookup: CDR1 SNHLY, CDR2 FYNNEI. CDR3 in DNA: TGTGCCAGCGGGGGGATCTCCTACGAGCAGTACTTC. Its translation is CASGGISYEQYF.

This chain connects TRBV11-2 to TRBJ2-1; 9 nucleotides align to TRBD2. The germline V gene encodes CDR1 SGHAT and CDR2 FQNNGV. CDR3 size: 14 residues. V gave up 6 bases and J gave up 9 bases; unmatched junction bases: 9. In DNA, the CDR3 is TGTGCCAGCAGTCCTCTAGCGGGATCTATTGAGCAGTTCTTC. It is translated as CASSPLAGSIEQFF.

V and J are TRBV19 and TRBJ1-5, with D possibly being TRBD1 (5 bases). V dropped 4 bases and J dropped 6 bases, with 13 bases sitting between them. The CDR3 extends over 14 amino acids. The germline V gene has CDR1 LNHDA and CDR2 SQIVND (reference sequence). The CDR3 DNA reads TGTGCCAGTAGTACCCAGGGCTTTATTCAGCCCCAGCATTTT. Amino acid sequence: CASSTQGFIQPQHF. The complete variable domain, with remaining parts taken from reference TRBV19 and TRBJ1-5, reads DGGITQSPKYLFRKEGQNVTLSCEQNLNHDAMYWYRQDPGQGLRLIYYSQIVNDFQKGDIAEGYSVSREKKESFPLTVTSAQKNPTAFYLCASSTQGFIQPQHFGDGTRLSIL.

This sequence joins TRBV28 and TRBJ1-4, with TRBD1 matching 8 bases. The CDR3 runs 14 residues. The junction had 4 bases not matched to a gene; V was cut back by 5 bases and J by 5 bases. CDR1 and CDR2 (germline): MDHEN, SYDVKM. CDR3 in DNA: TGTGCCAGCAGTGACCGGGACAGGAATGAAAAACTGTTTTTT. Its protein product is CASSDRDRNEKLFF.

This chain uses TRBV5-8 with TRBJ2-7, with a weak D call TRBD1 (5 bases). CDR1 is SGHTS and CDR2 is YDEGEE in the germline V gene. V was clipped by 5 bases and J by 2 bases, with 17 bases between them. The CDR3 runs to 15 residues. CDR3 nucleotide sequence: TGTGCCAGCAGGCCACAGGTCCACCTCACCTACGAGCAGTACTTC. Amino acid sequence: CASRPQVHLTYEQYF.

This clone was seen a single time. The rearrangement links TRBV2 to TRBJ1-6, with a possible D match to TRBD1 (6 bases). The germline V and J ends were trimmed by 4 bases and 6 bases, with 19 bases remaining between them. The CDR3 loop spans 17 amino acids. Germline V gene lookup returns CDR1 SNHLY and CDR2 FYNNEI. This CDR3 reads CASSATLRGYSNSPLHF. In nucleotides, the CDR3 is TGTGCCAGCAGTGCAACCCTCAGGGGATACAGTAATTCACCCCTCCACTTT.

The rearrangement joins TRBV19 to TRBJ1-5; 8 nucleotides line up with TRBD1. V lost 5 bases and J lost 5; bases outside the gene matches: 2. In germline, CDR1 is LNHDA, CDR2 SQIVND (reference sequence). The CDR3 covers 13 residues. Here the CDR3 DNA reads TGTGCCAGTAGTCAGGGGGCATATCAGCCCCAGCATTTT. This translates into CASSQGAYQPQHF.

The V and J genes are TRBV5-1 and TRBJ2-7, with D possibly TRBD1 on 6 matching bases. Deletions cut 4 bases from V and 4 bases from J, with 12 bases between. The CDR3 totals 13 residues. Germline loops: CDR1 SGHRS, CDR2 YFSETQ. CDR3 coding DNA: TGCGCCAGCAGCAGGGACATATATTACGAGCAGTACTTC. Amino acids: CASSRDIYYEQYF.

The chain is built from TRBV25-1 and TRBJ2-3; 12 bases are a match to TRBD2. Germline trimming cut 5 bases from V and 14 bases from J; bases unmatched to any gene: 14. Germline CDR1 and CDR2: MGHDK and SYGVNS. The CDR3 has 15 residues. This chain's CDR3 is CASSIRLAGAPLTYF. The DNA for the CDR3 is TGTGCCAGCAGTATAAGACTAGCGGGAGCCCCCCTCACGTATTTT.

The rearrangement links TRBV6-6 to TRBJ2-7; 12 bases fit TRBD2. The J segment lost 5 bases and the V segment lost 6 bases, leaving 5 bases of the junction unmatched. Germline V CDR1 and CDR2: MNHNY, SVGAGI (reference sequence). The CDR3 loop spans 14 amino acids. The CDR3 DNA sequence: TGTGCCAGCAGGCTAGCGGGAGGGAACGACGAGCAGTACTTC. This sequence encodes CASRLAGGNDEQYF.

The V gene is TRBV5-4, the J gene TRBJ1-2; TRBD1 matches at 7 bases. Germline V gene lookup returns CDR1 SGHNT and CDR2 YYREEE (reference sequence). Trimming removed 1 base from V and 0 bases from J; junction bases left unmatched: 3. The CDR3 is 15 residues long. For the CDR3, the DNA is TGTGCCAGCAGCTTGAACAGGGGAGCTAACTATGGCTACACCTTC. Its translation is CASSLNRGANYGYTF. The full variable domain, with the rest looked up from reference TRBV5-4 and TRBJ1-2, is ETGVTQSPTHLIKTRGQQVTLRCSSQSGHNTVSWYQQALGQGPQFIFQYYREEENGRGNFPPRFSGLQFPNYSSELNVNALELDDSALYLCASSLNRGANYGYTFGSGTRLTVV.